This T cell receptor beta chain originates from a study of cytomegalovirus exposure and HLA in healthy donors. Study-level points and caveats: HLA alleles were associated with around 17,000 TCR beta sequences in a later analysis at 0.05 false discovery rate. Cytomegalovirus-associated status was assigned to around 160 TCR beta chains. Generally TCR sequences proved uncommon, though certain public TCRs appeared in numerous donors.

This PCR relied on a set of 60 Vbeta primers and 13 Jbeta primers. The repertoire was sequenced with immunoSEQ multiplex PCR; TCRdb's copy has only in-frame clones and lacks some. Among roughly 200,000 clones listed, roughly 85% were seen once. To note about this clone: Its antigen is undetermined.

V lost 5 bases to trimming and J lost 3 bases; unmatched junction nucleotides: 11. The CDR3 sequence is 17 residues long. Germline V gives CDR1 SGHTA, CDR2 FQGNSA. The clonotype was recovered from a woman between 18 and 29 years old in good health and CMV-seronegative. What was sequenced was PBMCs. The chain links TRBV7-2 to TRBJ2-7, with TRBD1 identical over 12 bases. This chain's CDR3 is CASSPSPGQGADYEQYV. The CDR3 DNA follows: TGTGCCAGCAGCCCCAGCCCGGGACAGGGGGCCGACTACGAGCAGTACGTC.